This T cell receptor (beta chain) was found in a study of T-cell reconstitution after alpha-beta-depleted transplantation in children. The TCRbeta library was prepared with unique molecular identifiers. TCRdb fed the PCR reads into MiXCR, producing one record per CDR3 protein. Of about 360,000 distinct CDR3 sequences listed, about an eighth are singletons. V was shortened by 4 bases and J by 4 bases, with 10 bases between the two germline ends. CDR3 length: 13 amino acids. Per the germline V gene, CDR1 is MNHEY and CDR2 is SVGAGI. This clonotype has a count of ten or more. The gene calls are TRBV6-5 and TRBJ1-2, with TRBD1 as a possible D gene (6 bases). Sequencing was performed on PBMCs, taken from the stem cell graft. This clonotype was sampled from a human donor who donated a stem cell graft to a child with Fanconi anemia. Here the CDR3 reads CASSLGGVYGYTF. In DNA, the CDR3 is TGTGCCAGCAGTTTAGGGGGTGTCTATGGCTACACCTTC.